Ten or more counts support the clone carrying this T cell receptor beta chain. The antigen is undetermined. This sample's TCRbeta library carried unique molecular identifier barcodes. TCRdb re-called the PCR reads through MiXCR, storing one row per CDR3 protein. The table records 490,000 or so distinct CDR3 sequences, about 10% of them present only once. The germline CDR1 and CDR2 sequences are MNHNY and SVGAGI (reference sequence). This CDR3 contains 13 residues. V trimming: 7 bases; J trimming: 7 bases; junction bases outside the gene matches: 9. These data belong to a study of T-cell reconstitution after alpha-beta-depleted transplantation in children. General study points: Some patients owed their high day-60 TCRbeta diversity to surviving recipient T cells and thymic progenitors. Newly generated T cells supplied most T-cell counts and diversity one year post-transplant. Expanded clones from the graft, numbering several hundred, reportedly supplied alpha-beta T cells about two months after transplant.

This sequence was found in a child aged 2 to 15 with inherited bone marrow failure, due to receive a stem cell transplant. V usage is TRBV6-6 and J usage is TRBJ2-7, with 8 bases lining up with TRBD2. The source material was PBMCs, sampled before TCRalphabeta/CD19-depleted stem cell transplant. The CDR3 spells CASNTGTSGEQYF. The CDR3 DNA sequence: TGTGCCAGCAATACCGGGACTAGTGGTGAGCAGTACTTC.